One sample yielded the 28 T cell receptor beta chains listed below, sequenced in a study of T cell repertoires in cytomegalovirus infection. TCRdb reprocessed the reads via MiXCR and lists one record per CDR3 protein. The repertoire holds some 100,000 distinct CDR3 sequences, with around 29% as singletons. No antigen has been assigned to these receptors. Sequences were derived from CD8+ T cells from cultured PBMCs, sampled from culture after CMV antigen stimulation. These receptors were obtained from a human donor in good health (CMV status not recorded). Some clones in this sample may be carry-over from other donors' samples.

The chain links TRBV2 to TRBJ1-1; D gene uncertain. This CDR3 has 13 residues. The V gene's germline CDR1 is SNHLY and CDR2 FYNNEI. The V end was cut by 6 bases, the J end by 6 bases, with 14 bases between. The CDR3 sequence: CASRLTNPPEAFF. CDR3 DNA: TGTGCCAGCAGATTGACCAATCCCCCTGAAGCTTTCTTT.

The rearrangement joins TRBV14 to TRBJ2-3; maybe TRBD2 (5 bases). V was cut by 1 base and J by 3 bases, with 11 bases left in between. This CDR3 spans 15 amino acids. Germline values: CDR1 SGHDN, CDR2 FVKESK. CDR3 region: CASSQGGLTTDTQYF. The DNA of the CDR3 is TGTGCCAGCAGCCAAGGAGGGCTTACGACAGATACGCAGTATTTT.

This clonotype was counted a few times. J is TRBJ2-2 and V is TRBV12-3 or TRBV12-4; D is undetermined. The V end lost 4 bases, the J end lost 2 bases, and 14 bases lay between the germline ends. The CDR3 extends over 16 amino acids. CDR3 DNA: TGTGCCAGCAGTTCCTGGAATTCCCGCAACACCGGGGAGCTGTTTTTT. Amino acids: CASSSWNSRNTGELFF.

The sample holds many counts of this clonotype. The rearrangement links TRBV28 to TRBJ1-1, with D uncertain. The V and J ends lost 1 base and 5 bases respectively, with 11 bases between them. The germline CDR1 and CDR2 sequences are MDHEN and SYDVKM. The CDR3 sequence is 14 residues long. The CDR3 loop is CASSLSGGGTEAFF. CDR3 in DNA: TGTGCCAGCAGTTTATCGGGCGGAGGGACTGAAGCTTTCTTT.

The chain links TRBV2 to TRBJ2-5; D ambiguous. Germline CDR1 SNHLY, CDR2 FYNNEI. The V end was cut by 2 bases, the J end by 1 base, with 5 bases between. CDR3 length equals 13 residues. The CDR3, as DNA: TGTGCCAGCAGTGAAAATCTCCAAGAGACCCAGTACTTC. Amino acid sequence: CASSENLQETQYF.

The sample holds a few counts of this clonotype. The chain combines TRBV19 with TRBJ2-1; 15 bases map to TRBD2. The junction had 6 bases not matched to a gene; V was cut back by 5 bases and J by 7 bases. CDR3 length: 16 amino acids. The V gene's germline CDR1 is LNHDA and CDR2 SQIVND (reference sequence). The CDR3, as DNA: TGTGCCAGTAGTTGGACTAGCGGGGGGGCCCGGAATGAGCAGTTCTTC. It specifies CASSWTSGGARNEQFF. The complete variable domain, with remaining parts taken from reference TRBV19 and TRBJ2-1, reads DGGITQSPKYLFRKEGQNVTLSCEQNLNHDAMYWYRQDPGQGLRLIYYSQIVNDFQKGDIAEGYSVSREKKESFPLTVTSAQKNPTAFYLCASSWTSGGARNEQFFGPGTRLTVL.

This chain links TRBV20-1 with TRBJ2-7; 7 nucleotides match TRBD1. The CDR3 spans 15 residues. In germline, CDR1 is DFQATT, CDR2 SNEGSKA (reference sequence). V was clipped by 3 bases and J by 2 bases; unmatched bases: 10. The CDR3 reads CSASLGGTAPYEQYF. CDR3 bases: TGCAGTGCTAGTCTAGGGGGCACAGCCCCCTACGAGCAGTACTTC.

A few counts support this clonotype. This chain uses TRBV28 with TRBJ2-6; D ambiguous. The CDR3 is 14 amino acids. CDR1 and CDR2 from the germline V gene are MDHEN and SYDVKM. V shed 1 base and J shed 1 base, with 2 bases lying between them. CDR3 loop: CASSLLSGANVLTF. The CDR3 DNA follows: TGTGCCAGCAGTTTATTATCTGGGGCCAACGTCCTGACTTTC. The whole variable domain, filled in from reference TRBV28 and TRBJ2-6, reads DVKVTQSSRYLVKRTGEKVFLECVQDMDHENMFWYRQDPGLGLRLIYFSYDVKMKEKGDIPEGYSVSREKKERFSLILESASTNQTSMYLCASSLLSGANVLTFGAGSRLTVL.

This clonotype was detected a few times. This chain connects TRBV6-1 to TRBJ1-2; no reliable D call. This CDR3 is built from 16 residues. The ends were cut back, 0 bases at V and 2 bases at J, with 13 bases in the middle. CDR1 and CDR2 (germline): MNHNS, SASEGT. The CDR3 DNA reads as TGTGCCAGCAGTGAAGCGGCAGGAGCGGGGAACTATGGCTACACCTTC. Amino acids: CASSEAAGAGNYGYTF.

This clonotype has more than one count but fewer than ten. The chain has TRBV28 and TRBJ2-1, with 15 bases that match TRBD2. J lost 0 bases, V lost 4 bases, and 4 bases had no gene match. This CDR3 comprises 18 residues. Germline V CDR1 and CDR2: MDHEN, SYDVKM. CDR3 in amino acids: CASSSGLAGGSSYNEQFF. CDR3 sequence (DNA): TGTGCCAGCAGTTCTGGACTAGCGGGGGGGAGCTCCTACAATGAGCAGTTCTTC.

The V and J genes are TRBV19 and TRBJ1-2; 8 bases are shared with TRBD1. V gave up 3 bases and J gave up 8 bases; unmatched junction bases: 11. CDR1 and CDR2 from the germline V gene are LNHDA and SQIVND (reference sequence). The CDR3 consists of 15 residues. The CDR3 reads CASSMERTGSRGYTF. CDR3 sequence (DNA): TGTGCCAGTAGTATGGAAAGGACAGGGTCTAGGGGCTACACCTTC.

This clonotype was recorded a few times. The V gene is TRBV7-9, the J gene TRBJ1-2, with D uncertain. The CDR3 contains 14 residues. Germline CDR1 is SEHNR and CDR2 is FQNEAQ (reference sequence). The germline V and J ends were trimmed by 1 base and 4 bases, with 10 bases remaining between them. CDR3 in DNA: TGTGCCAGCAGCTTAGGTCAGATATCCTATGGCTACACCTTC. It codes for CASSLGQISYGYTF.

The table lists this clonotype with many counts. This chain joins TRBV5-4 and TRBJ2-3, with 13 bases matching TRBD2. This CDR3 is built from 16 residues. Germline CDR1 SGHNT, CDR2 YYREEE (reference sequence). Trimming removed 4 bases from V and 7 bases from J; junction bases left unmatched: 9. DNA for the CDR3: TGTGCCAGCAGCAGAGGACTAGCGGGGGCCGGTAATACGCAGTATTTT. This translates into CASSRGLAGAGNTQYF.

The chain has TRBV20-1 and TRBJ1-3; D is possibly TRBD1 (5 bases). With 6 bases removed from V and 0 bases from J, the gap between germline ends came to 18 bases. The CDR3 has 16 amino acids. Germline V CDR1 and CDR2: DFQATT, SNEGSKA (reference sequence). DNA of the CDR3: TGCAGTGCCAGCGACGTGCAGACAGACTCTGGAAACACCATATATTTT. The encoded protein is CSASDVQTDSGNTIYF.

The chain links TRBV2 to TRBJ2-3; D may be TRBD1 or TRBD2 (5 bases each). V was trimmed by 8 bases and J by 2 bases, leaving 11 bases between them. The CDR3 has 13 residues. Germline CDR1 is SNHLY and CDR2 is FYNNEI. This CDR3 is CASRDLDTDTQYF. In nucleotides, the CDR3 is TGTGCCAGCCGGGACCTAGACACAGATACGCAGTATTTT.

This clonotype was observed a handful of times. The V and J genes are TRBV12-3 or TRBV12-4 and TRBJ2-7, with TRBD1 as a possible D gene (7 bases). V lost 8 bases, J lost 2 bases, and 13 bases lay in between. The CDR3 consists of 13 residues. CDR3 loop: CASGRGTAYEQYF. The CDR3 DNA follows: TGTGCCAGCGGACGGGGGACAGCCTACGAGCAGTACTTC.

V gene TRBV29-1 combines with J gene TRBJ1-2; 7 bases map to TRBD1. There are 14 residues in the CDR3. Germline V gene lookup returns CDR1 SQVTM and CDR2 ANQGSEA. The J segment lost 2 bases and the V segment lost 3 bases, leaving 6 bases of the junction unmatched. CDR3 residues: CSVDPTGTNYGYTF. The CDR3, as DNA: TGCAGCGTTGACCCGACAGGGACGAACTATGGCTACACCTTC.

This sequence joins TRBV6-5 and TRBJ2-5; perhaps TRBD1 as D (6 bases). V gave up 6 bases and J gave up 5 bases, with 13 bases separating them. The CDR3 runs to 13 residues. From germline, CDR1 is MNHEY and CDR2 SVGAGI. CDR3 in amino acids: CASSPGQPETQYF. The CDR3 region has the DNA TGTGCCAGCAGCCCCGGACAGCCTGAGACCCAGTACTTC.

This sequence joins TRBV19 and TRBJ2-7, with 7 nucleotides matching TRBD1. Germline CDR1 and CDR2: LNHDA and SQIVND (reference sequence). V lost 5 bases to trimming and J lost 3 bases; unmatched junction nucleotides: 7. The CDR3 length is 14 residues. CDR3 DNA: TGTGCCAGTAGTGCCCATGGGACAGACTACGAGCAGTACTTC. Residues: CASSAHGTDYEQYF. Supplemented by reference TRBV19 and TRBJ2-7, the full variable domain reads DGGITQSPKYLFRKEGQNVTLSCEQNLNHDAMYWYRQDPGQGLRLIYYSQIVNDFQKGDIAEGYSVSREKKESFPLTVTSAQKNPTAFYLCASSAHGTDYEQYFGPGTRLTVT.

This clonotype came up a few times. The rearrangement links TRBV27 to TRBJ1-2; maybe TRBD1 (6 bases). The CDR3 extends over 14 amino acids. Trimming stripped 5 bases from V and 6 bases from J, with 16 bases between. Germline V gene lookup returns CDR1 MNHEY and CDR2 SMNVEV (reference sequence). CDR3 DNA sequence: TGTGCCAGCAGTCCTCTGGGGGCTAGCAATGGCTACACCTTC. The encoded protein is CASSPLGASNGYTF.

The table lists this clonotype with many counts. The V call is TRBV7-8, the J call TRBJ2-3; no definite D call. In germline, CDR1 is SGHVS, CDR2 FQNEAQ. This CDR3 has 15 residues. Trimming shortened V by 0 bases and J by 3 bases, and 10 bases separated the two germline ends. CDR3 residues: CASSLAEVVTDTQYF. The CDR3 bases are TGTGCCAGCAGCTTAGCAGAGGTGGTAACAGATACGCAGTATTTT.

The CDR3, as DNA: TGTGCCAGCAGTTTAGTGGGGTCCCTTAGCTCCTATAATTCACCCCTCCACTTT. Translating gives CASSLVGSLSSYNSPLHF. The V gene is TRBV27, the J gene TRBJ1-6; D is ambiguous. The V gene lost 2 bases and the J gene lost 0 bases, with 14 bases spanning the gap. CDR3 length: 18 residues. Per the germline V gene, CDR1 is MNHEY and CDR2 is SMNVEV (reference sequence).

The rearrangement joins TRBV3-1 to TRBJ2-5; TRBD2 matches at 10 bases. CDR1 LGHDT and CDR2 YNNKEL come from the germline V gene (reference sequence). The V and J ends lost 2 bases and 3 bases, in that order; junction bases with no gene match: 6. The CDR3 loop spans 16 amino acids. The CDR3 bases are TGTGCCAGCAGCCAAAAGACTAGCGGGTATAAAGAGACCCAGTACTTC. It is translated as CASSQKTSGYKETQYF.

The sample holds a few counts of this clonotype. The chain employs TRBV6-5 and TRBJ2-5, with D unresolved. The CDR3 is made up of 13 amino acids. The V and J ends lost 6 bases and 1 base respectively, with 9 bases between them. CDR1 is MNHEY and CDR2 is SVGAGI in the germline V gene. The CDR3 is CASRRAAQETQYF. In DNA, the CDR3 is TGTGCCAGCAGAAGGGCAGCCCAAGAGACCCAGTACTTC.

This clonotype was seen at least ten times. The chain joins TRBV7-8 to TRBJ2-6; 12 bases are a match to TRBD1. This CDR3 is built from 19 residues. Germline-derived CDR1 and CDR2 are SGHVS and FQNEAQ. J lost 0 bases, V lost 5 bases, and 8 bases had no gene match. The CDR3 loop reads CASSLGTGGQLSGANVLTF. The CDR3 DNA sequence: TGTGCCAGCAGCCTCGGGACAGGGGGCCAACTCTCTGGGGCCAACGTCCTGACTTTC.

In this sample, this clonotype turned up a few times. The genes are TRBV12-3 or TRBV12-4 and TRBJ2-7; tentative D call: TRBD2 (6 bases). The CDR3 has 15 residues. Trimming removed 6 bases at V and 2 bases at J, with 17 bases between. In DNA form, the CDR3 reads TGTGCCAGCAGCCACGGAGGGACTGGAGCCTACGAGCAGTACTTC. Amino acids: CASSHGGTGAYEQYF.

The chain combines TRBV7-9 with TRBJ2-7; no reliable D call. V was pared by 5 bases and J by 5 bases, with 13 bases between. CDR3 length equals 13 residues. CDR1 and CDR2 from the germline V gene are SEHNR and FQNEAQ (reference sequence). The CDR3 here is CASSTRSSDEQYF. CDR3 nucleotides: TGTGCCAGCAGCACCCGCTCAAGCGACGAGCAGTACTTC.

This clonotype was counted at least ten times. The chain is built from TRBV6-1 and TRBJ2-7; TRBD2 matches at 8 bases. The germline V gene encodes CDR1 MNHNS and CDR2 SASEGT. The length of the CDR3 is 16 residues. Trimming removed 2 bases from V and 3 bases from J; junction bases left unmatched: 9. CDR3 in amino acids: CASSELRLAGYYEQYF. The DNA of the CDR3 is TGTGCCAGCAGTGAACTAAGGCTAGCGGGCTACTACGAGCAGTACTTC.